This TCR beta chain originates from a study of T cell repertoires in aging, cancer and after chemotherapy. For the study at large: The whole study produced a dataset of millions of TCR reads. Whole-study findings and limits: In healthy donors, age-related TCR diversity loss mainly reflected lost richness. Across the chemotherapy interval, each cancer cohort showed higher median generation probability, suggesting thymic rebound.

A mixed TRB-A/B primer pool amplified rearranged TRB by multiplex touch-down PCR. TCRdb re-called the multiplex PCR reads with MiXCR, one entry per CDR3 protein. In the table there are about 5,000 distinct CDR3 sequences, approximately 33% of which are singletons. Per germline, CDR1 LNHDA and CDR2 SQIVND (reference sequence). Trimming removed 5 bases at V and 2 bases at J, with 15 bases between. The CDR3 has 15 residues. Amplification of TCR beta used genomic DNA extracted from peripheral blood. Note on this clonotype: No antigen is known for it.

This chain uses TRBV19 with TRBJ1-2, with a weak D call TRBD1 (6 bases). The sequence was collected from a human donor with a blood cancer. The donor label of this sample is uncertain. Material: blood. For the CDR3, the DNA is TGTGCCAGTAGTGTTAACAGGGTGCGAAACTATGGCTACACCTTC. As protein: CASSVNRVRNYGYTF.